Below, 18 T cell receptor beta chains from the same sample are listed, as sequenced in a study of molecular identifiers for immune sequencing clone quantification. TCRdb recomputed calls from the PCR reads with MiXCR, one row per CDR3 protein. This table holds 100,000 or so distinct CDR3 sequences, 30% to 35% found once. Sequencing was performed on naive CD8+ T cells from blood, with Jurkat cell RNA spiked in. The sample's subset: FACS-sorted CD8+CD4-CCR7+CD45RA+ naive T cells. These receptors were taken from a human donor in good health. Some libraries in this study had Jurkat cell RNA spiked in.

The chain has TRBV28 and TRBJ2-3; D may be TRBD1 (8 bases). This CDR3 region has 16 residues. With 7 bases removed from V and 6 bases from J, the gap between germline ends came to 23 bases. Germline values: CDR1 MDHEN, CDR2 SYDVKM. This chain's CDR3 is CASNKSDREGSDTQYF. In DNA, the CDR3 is TGTGCCAGCAATAAATCGGACAGGGAGGGCAGTGATACGCAGTATTTT.

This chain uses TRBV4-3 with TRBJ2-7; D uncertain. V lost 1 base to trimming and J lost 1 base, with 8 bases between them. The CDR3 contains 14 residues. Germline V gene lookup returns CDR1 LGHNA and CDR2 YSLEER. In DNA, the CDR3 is TGCGCCAGCAGCCAAGGGCGGACGTCCTACGAGCAGTACTTC. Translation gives CASSQGRTSYEQYF.

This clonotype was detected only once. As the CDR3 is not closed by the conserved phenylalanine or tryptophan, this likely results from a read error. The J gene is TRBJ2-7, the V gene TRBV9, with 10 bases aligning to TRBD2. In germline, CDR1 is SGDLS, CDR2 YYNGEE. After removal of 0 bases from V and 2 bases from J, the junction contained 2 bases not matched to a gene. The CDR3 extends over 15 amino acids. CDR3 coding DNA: TGTGCCAGCAGCGTAGCGAGCGGGAGGGCCTACGAGCAGTACCTC. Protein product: CASSVASGRAYEQYL.

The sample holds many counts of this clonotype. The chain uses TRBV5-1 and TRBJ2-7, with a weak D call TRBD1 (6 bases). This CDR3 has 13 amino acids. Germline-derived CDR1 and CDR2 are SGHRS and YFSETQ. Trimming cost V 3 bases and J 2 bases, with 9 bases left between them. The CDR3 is CASSSTGPYEQYF. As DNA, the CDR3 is TGCGCCAGCAGCTCGACAGGCCCCTACGAGCAGTACTTC.

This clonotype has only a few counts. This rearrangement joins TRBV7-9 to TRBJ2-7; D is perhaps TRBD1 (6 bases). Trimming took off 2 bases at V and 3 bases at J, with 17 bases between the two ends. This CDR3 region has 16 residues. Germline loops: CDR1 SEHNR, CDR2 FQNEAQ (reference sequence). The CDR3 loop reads CASSLSPGQQYYEQYF. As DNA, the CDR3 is TGTGCCAGCAGCTTAAGTCCCGGACAGCAATACTACGAGCAGTACTTC.

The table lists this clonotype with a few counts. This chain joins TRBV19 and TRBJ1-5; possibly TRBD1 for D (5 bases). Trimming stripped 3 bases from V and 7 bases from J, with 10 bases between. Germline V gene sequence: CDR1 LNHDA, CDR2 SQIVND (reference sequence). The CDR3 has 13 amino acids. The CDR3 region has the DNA TGTGCCAGTAGTATCGTGGGGGACCAGCCCCAGCATTTT. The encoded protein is CASSIVGDQPQHF. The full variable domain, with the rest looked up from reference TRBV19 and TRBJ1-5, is DGGITQSPKYLFRKEGQNVTLSCEQNLNHDAMYWYRQDPGQGLRLIYYSQIVNDFQKGDIAEGYSVSREKKESFPLTVTSAQKNPTAFYLCASSIVGDQPQHFGDGTRLSIL.

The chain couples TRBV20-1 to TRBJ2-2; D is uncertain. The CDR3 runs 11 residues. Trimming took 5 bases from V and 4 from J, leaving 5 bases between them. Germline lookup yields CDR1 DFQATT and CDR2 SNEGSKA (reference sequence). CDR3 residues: CSALSTGELFF. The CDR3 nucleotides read TGCAGTGCTCTTTCCACCGGGGAGCTGTTTTTT.

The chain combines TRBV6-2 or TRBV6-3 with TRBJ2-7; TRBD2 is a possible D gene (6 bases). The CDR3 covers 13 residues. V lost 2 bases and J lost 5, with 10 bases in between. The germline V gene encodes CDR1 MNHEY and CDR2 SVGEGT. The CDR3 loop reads CASSYGRPDEQYF. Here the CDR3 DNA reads TGTGCCAGCAGTTACGGGAGGCCCGACGAGCAGTACTTC.

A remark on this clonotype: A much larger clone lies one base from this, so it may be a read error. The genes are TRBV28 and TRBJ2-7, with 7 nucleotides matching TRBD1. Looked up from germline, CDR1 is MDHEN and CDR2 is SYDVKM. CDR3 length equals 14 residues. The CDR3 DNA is TGTGCCAGCAGTTTACCAGGGGGAGCTTACGTGCAGTACTTC. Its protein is CASSLPGGAYVQYF.

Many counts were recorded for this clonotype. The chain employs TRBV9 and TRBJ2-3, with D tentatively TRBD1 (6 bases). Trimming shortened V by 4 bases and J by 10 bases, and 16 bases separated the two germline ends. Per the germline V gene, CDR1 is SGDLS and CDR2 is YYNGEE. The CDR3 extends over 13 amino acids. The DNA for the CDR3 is TGTGCCAGCAGCCACAATTCAGGGGAAGCGCAGTATTTT. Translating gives CASSHNSGEAQYF.

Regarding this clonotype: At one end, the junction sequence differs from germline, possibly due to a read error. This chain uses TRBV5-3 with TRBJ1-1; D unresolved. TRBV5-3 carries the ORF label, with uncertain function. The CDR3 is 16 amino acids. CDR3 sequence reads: CARSLARGLLNTEAIF. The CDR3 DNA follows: TGTGCCAGAAGCTTGGCGCGCGGCCTTTTGAACACTGAAGCTATCTTT.

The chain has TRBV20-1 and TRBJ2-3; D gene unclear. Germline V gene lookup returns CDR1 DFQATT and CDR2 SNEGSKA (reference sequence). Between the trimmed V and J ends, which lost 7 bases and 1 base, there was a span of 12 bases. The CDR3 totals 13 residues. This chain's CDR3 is CSGMVWGTDTQYF. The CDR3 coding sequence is TGCAGTGGAATGGTTTGGGGCACAGATACGCAGTATTTT.

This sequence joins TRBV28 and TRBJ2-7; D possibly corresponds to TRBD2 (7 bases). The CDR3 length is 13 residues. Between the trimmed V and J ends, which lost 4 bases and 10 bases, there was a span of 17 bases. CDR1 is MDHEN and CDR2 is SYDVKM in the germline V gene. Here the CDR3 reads CASSSGGAGEQYF. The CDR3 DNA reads TGTGCCAGCAGTTCTGGGGGGGCGGGAGAACAGTACTTC.

For the CDR3, the DNA is TGTGCCAGCAGCGTGAAGGGCTCCTACAATGAGCAGTTCTTC. Amino acids: CASSVKGSYNEQFF. The genes are TRBV11-2 and TRBJ2-1; D gene ambiguous. Looked up from germline, CDR1 is SGHAT and CDR2 is FQNNGV. This CDR3 comprises 14 residues. V dropped 5 bases and J dropped 0 bases, with 8 bases sitting between them.

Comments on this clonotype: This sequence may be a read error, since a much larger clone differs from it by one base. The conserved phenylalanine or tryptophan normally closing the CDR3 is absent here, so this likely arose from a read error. DNA of the CDR3: TGCGCCAGCAGCCAAGGATACGAAAACATTCAGTACTAC. Translating it yields CASSQGYENIQYY. The V gene is TRBV5-1, the J gene TRBJ2-4; D is ambiguous. The CDR3 extends over 13 amino acids. Trimming pared 4 bases from V and 5 bases from J, leaving 10 bases between. Germline-derived CDR1 and CDR2 are SGHRS and YFSETQ.

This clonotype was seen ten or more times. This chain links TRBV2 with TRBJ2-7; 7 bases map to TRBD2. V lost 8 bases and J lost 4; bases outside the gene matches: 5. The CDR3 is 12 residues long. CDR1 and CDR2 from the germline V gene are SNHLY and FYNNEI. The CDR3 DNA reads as TGTGCCAGCTCTTTGCGGGAGTACGAGCAGTACTTC. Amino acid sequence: CASSLREYEQYF.

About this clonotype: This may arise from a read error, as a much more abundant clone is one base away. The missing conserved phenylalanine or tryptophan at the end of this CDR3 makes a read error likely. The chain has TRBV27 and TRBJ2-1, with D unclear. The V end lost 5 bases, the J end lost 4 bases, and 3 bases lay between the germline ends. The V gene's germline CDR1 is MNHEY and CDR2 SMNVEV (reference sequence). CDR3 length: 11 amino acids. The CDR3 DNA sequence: TGTGCCAGCAGTCAGTACAATGAGCAGTTCCTC. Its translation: CASSQYNEQFL.

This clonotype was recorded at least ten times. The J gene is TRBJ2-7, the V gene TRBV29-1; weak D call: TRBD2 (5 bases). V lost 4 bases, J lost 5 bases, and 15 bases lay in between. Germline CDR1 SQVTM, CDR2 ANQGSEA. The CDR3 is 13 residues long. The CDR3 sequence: CSVVSGVGNEQYF. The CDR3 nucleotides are TGCAGCGTTGTTTCGGGCGTCGGGAACGAGCAGTACTTC.